This note documents a single TCR beta chain sequence. It lacks a known antigen. Base qualities are not at hand, and no much larger clone is one base apart. The sample originates from a study of T-cell reconstitution after alpha-beta-depleted transplantation in children (dated by TCRdb to 2016 to 2018). About the investigation overall: The study quantitatively tracked T-cell immune reconstitution after TCRalphabeta/CD19-depleted allogeneic hematopoietic cell transplantation in children using TCR repertoire profiling.

A distance of 18 bases separates the germline ends of V and J, which lose 3 bases and 9 bases respectively. Spanning cysteine to phenylalanine, the CDR3 consists of 16 amino acids. Of the read, only the CDR3 DNA is kept; its 48 bases are in frame from base 1. CDR1 and CDR2 (MGHDK, SYGVNS) derive from the germline V gene. Study-level results and caveats: About two months after transplant, the apparently early recovery of alphabetaT-cell counts reportedly depended on just several hundred clones that had expanded rapidly and came from non-depleted graft cells. The high TCRbeta diversity at day 60 in some patients was ascribed to recipient T cells and intrathymic progenitors that had survived conditioning. Over subsequent months, a decline in hyperexpanded clone frequencies was noted, and after one year, T-cell counts and TCRbeta diversity were mostly ascribed to newly produced T cells.

The intended sense of this specimen's treatment or condition label: allogeneic hematopoietic cell transplantation with graft depleted of TCRalphabeta T cells and CD19 B cells. Transplant recipients were children who received TCRalphabeta/CD19-depleted allogeneic hematopoietic cell grafts. The protocol used for the library was PCR. Instrument on record: Illumina HiSeq 2500. Molecular barcoding was employed in the preparation of TCR libraries, with unique molecular identifiers being used to normalize TCRbeta repertoire quantification. TCRdb trimmed public reads at Q25 via fastp, called clones via MiXCR and kept in-frame beta chains. Records with the same CDR3 protein are collapsed into one entry carrying the most frequent genes and DNA. This sample lists 80,000 to 100,000 distinct CDR3 sequences; about 22% were detected once. Over 20% of the sample belongs to the ten largest clones.

The clonotype originates from a boy aged 2-15 years with acute lymphoblastic leukemia, due to receive a stem cell transplant. The sequences come from PBMCs, collected before TCRalphabeta/CD19-depleted stem cell transplant. Recombination joined TRBV25-1 with TRBJ1-6, with the D segment identity uncertain. The CDR3 here reads CASSDGVGVARSPLHF. The DNA sequence reads TGTGCCAGCAGTGATGGGGTCGGGGTGGCTCGTTCACCCCTCCACTTT.